In this sample, the clone carrying this T cell receptor beta chain turned up a few times. Its antigen is as yet unknown. TCRdb's table, derived via immunoSEQ multiplex PCR, lists solely in-frame clones and lacks some. The profile covers around 90,000 clones, with around nine tenths appearing a single time and 13% taken by the ten largest. CDR3 length: 14 amino acids. V was clipped by 2 bases and J by 2 bases, with 9 bases between them. The germline gives CDR1 MNHEY, CDR2 SVGAGI. The sample comes from a study of T cell responses to AZD1222 COVID-19 vaccine. Notes on the study in general: Spike-specific TCRs gained breadth and depth after people received two AZD1222 doses. Of the AZD1222 recipients, only 5 to 7 were seropositive at baseline. In all cases, repertoires were sampled only after the peak T cell response. Clonal diversity was possibly underestimated; the donors were predominantly white British and more often female.

This chain joins TRBV6-5 and TRBJ1-1; perhaps TRBD1 as D (6 bases). The TCR originated in an adult in good health. Material: peripheral blood, obtained on day 0 of AZD1222 vaccination. CDR3 in amino acids: CASSYRGGNTEAFF. CDR3 sequence (DNA): TGTGCCAGCAGTTACCGAGGGGGTAACACTGAAGCTTTCTTT.